The clone carrying this TCR beta chain has ten or more counts. Its antigen remains unknown. Template switching with 5'RACE generated the TCR cDNA and added a universal primer site and UMIs. MiXCR, applied by TCRdb to the 5' RACE reads, yields one record per CDR3 protein. The sample includes fewer than 350,000 distinct CDR3 sequences, around 3.6% of them seen just once. These data belong to a study of T cells after yellow fever vaccination. Points from the study as a whole: Clonotypes appearing in both CD4 and CD8 compartments existed, and their share was small.

This CDR3 is built from 15 residues. Germline CDR1 and CDR2: SGDLS and YYNGEE. Germline trimming cut 0 bases from V and 10 bases from J; bases unmatched to any gene: 8. The chain has TRBV9 and TRBJ2-1; 9 nucleotides agree with TRBD2. The source material was PBMCs, sampled on the day of the yellow fever booster vaccination. This sequence was found in a young man who received the YFV17D yellow fever vaccine. Here the CDR3 DNA reads TGTGCCAGCAGCGTAGCTCATGGGAGCGGGGGGGAGCAGTTCTTC. It translates to CASSVAHGSGGEQFF. Supplemented by reference TRBV9 and TRBJ2-1, the full variable domain reads DSGVTQTPKHLITATGQRVTLRCSPRSGDLSVYWYQQSLDQGLQFLIQYYNGEERAKGNILERFSAQQFPDLHSELNLSSLELGDSALYFCASSVAHGSGGEQFFGPGTRLTVL.